The 18 T cell receptor beta chains listed next were all sequenced from one sample in a study of T cell responses to AZD1222 COVID-19 vaccine. Repertoires were generated with immunoSEQ multiplex PCR, while TCRdb's copy carries only in-frame clones and drops some. The table shows about 180,000 clones, with 91% occurring only once. This material consisted of peripheral blood, taken on day 0 of AZD1222 vaccination. These receptor sequences come from an adult in good health.

A single count supports this clone. This rearrangement joins TRBV7-3 to TRBJ2-1; D gene ambiguous. The CDR3 is made up of 16 amino acids. Trimming removed 2 bases from V and 0 bases from J, with 11 bases in between. Germline CDR1 is SGHTA and CDR2 is FQGTGA. The chain's CDR3 is CASSLWVSTSYNEQFF. In DNA, the CDR3 is TGTGCCAGCAGCTTATGGGTCTCAACCTCCTACAATGAGCAGTTCTTC. Looking up the rest from reference TRBV7-3 and TRBJ2-1 gives the full variable domain: GAGVSQTPSNKVTEKGKYVELRCDPISGHTALYWYRQSLGQGPEFLIYFQGTGAADDSGLPNDRFFAVRPEGSVSTLKIQRTERGDSAVYLCASSLWVSTSYNEQFFGPGTRLTVL.

The chain couples TRBV2 to TRBJ2-2, with unresolved D. V shed 7 bases and J shed 7 bases, with 19 bases lying between them. The length of the CDR3 is 15 residues. Per germline, CDR1 SNHLY and CDR2 FYNNEI. The CDR3 DNA reads TGTGCCAGCATGGTCAACCTCCCGGGCGGCGGGGAGCTGTTTTTT. Translation gives CASMVNLPGGGELFF.

This clone was seen just once. V and J are TRBV18 and TRBJ2-5, with 11 bases matching TRBD2. The germline V gene has CDR1 KGHSH and CDR2 LQKENI. The CDR3 runs 13 residues. The V segment lost 5 bases and the J segment 4 bases; nucleotides outside the gene matches: 0. DNA of the CDR3: TGTGCCAGCTCAGGACTAGCGGGAGAGACCCAGTACTTC. The encoded protein is CASSGLAGETQYF. The full variable domain, in which reference TRBV18 and TRBJ2-5 provide the parts outside the CDR3, is NAGVMQNPRHLVRRRGQEARLRCSPMKGHSHVYWYRQLPEEGLKFMVYLQKENIIDESGMPKERFSAEFPKEGPSILRIQQVVRGDSAAYFCASSGLAGETQYFGPGTRLLVL.

J is TRBJ1-6 and V is TRBV30, with no clear D. There are 14 residues in the CDR3. The V gene's germline CDR1 is GTSNPN and CDR2 SVGIG (reference sequence). V was cut by 0 bases and J by 10 bases, with 13 bases left in between. The CDR3 region is CAWSVGDIDSPLHF. For the CDR3, the DNA is TGTGCCTGGAGTGTCGGGGATATCGACTCACCCCTCCACTTT.

The rearrangement links TRBV12-3 or TRBV12-4 to TRBJ2-1; either TRBD1 or TRBD2 may fit D (5 bases each). V lost 2 bases to trimming and J lost 13 bases, with 15 bases between them. The CDR3 is 13 residues long. CDR3 sequence (DNA): TGTGCCAGCAGTTTACTCGGACTGGGGCCCCAGTTCTTC. Its translation is CASSLLGLGPQFF.

V gene TRBV6-5 combines with J gene TRBJ1-3, with 10 positions matching TRBD1. V trimming: 6 bases; J trimming: 2 bases; junction bases outside the gene matches: 4. Germline CDR1 reads MNHEY; CDR2 reads SVGAGI. The CDR3 is 15 residues long. The CDR3 nucleotides read TGTGCCAGCAGGGGCGACAGGGGGCCTGGAAACACCATATATTTT. Translating it yields CASRGDRGPGNTIYF.

The J gene is TRBJ1-1, the V gene TRBV5-1, with D uncertain. Trimming took off 4 bases at V and 3 bases at J, with 13 bases between the two ends. The germline V gene has CDR1 SGHRS and CDR2 YFSETQ. There are 14 residues in the CDR3. The CDR3 reads CASSRGVTDTEAFF. The CDR3 DNA sequence: TGCGCCAGCAGCCGTGGTGTCACGGACACTGAAGCTTTCTTT.

V usage is TRBV30 and J usage is TRBJ1-3, with D possibly being TRBD1 (6 bases). This CDR3 is 14 amino acids long. Germline V CDR1 and CDR2: GTSNPN, SVGIG (reference sequence). V lost 4 bases, J lost 2 bases, and 12 bases lay in between. The chain's CDR3 is CAWTAYRAGNTIYF. The CDR3 DNA reads as TGTGCCTGGACCGCGTACAGGGCTGGAAACACCATATATTTT.

Comments on this clone: The junction does not match germline at one end; this may be a read error. The chain is built from TRBV7-9 and TRBJ1-1; D unclear. Germline CDR1 and CDR2: SEHNR and FQNEAQ (reference sequence). The CDR3 loop spans 12 amino acids. CDR3 DNA sequence: TGTGCCGGCAGAACTGGGTCCACCGAAGCTTTCTTT. Protein product: CAGRTGSTEAFF.

The chain combines TRBV5-5 with TRBJ1-1; 7 bases fit TRBD1. V trimming: 3 bases; J trimming: 1 base; junction bases outside the gene matches: 6. Germline V CDR1 and CDR2: SGHKS, YYEKEE (reference sequence). This CDR3 comprises 15 residues. CDR3 sequence: CASSSRQGANTEAFF. The DNA of the CDR3 is TGTGCCAGCAGCTCCCGACAGGGTGCGAACACTGAAGCTTTCTTT.

This clone has just a few counts. This chain uses TRBV7-2 with TRBJ2-7; 8 positions match TRBD2. V lost 2 bases to trimming and J lost 5 bases; unmatched junction nucleotides: 8. Germline V gene data show CDR1 as SGHTA and CDR2 as FQGNSA. CDR3 length equals 15 residues. Here the CDR3 reads CASSLTAGDLDEQYF. The DNA for the CDR3 is TGTGCCAGCAGCTTAACAGCGGGAGATCTCGACGAGCAGTACTTC.

The chain joins TRBV5-1 to TRBJ1-6; maybe TRBD1 (5 bases). The CDR3 is 14 residues long. V was cut by 5 bases and J by 8 bases, with 14 bases left in between. The germline CDR1 and CDR2 sequences are SGHRS and YFSETQ. The DNA of the CDR3 is TGCGCCAGCAGACCCTGGGGGTTGGATTCACCCCTCCACTTT. The encoded protein is CASRPWGLDSPLHF.

This clone was seen a single time. The V call is TRBV9, the J call TRBJ1-2; unclear D gene. The CDR3 length is 12 residues. Trimming pared 4 bases from V and 6 bases from J, leaving 10 bases between. Germline assignment: CDR1 SGDLS and CDR2 YYNGEE. CDR3 amino acids: CASSHSGDGYTF. In DNA, the CDR3 is TGTGCCAGCAGCCACAGTGGGGATGGCTACACCTTC.

This sequence joins TRBV27 and TRBJ1-1, with TRBD1 matching over 8 bases. The CDR3 contains 12 residues. Germline V gene lookup returns CDR1 MNHEY and CDR2 SMNVEV (reference sequence). V gave up 11 bases and J gave up 5 bases; unmatched junction bases: 7. CDR3 residues: CAVGQGGTEAFF. CDR3 DNA sequence: TGTGCCGTTGGACAGGGAGGTACTGAAGCTTTCTTT.

The genes are TRBV25-1 and TRBJ1-4; D is undetermined. V gave up 1 base and J gave up 5 bases, with 11 bases separating them. Germline lookup yields CDR1 MGHDK and CDR2 SYGVNS. The CDR3 has 15 amino acids. The CDR3 coding sequence is TGTGCCAGCAGTGAATTCCCGGACGAGAATGAAAAACTGTTTTTT. The encoded protein is CASSEFPDENEKLFF.

The V call is TRBV11-2, the J call TRBJ2-6; D may be TRBD1 or TRBD2 (5 bases each). The germline V and J ends were trimmed by 2 bases and 3 bases, with 20 bases remaining between them. The CDR3 covers 19 residues. The V gene's germline CDR1 is SGHAT and CDR2 FQNNGV. The CDR3 loop reads CASSLLSSGRGFGANVLTF. CDR3 sequence (DNA): TGTGCCAGCAGCTTACTCAGCTCGGGACGGGGTTTTGGGGCCAACGTCCTGACTTTC.

This clone appeared a single time. V gene TRBV4-3 combines with J gene TRBJ1-4; D unclear. The CDR3 contains 13 residues. The germline V gene encodes CDR1 LGHNA and CDR2 YSLEER. V lost 4 bases and J 8 bases, leaving 11 bases between the germline ends. The CDR3 DNA sequence: TGCGCCAGCAGCCTCAAGATGGGGGAAAAACTGTTTTTT. Translating it yields CASSLKMGEKLFF.

This clone was seen once. CDR3 DNA sequence: TGTGCCCGGACCGGGACCCCCAAGGGTGGCTATGGCTACACCTTC. Its translation is CARTGTPKGGYGYTF. The gene calls are TRBV30 and TRBJ1-2; D might be TRBD1 (5 bases). V gave up 8 bases and J gave up 4 bases, with 23 bases separating them. The CDR3 sequence is 15 residues long. CDR1 and CDR2 from the germline V gene are GTSNPN and SVGIG (reference sequence). Full variable domain (outside the CDR3, taken from reference TRBV30 and TRBJ1-2): SQTIHQWPATLVQPVGSPLSLECTVEGTSNPNLYWYRQAAGRGLQLLFYSVGIGQISSEVPQNLSASRPQDRQFILSSKKLLLSDSGFYLCARTGTPKGGYGYTFGSGTRLTVV.